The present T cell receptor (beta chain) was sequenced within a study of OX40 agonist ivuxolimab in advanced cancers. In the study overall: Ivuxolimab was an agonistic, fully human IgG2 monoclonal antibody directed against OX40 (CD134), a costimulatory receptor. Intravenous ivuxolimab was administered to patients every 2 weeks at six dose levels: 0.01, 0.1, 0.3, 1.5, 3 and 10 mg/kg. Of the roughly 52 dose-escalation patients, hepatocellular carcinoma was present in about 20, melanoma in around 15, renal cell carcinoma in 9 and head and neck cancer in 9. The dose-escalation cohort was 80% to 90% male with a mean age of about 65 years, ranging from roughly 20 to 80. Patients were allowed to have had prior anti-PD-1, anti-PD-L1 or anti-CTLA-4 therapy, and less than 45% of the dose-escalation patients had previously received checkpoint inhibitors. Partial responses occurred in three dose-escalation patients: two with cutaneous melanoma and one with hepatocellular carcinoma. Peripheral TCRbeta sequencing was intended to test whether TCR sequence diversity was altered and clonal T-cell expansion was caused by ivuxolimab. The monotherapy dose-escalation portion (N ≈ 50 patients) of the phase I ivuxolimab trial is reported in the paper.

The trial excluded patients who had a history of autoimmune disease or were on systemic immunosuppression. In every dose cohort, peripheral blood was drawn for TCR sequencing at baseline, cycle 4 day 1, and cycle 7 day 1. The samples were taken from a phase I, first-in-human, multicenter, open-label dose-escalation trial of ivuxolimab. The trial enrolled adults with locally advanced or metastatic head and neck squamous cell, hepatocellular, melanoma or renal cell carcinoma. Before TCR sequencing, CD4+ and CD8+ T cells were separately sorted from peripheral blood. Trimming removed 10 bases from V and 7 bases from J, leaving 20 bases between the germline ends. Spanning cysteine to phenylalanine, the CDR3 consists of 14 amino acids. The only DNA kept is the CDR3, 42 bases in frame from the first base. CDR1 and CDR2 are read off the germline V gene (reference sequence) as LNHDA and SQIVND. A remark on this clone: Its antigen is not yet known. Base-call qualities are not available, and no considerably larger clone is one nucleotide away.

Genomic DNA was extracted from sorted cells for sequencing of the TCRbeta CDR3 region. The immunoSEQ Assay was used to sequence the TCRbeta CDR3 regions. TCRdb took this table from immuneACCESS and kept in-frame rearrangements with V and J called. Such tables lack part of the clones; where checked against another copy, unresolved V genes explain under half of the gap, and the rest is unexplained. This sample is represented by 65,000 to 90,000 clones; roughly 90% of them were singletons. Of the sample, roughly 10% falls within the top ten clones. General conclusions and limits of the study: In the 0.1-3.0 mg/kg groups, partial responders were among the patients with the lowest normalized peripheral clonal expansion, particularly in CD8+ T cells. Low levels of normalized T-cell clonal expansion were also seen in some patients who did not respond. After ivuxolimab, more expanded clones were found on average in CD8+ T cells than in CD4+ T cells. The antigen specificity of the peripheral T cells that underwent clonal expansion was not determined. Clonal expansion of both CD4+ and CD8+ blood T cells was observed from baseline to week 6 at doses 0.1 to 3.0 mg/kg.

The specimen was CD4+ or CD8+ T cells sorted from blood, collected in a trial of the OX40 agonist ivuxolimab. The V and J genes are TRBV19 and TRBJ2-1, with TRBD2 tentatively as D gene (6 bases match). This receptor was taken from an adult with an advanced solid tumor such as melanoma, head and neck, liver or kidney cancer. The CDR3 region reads CATSPLPGSNEQFF. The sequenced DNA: TGTGCCACCTCTCCCCTCCCCGGGAGTAATGAGCAGTTCTTC.